This T cell receptor (beta chain) was profiled in a study of T cell responses to AZD1222 COVID-19 vaccine. Study-level results: Possibly, clonal diversity was underestimated; donors were largely white British and included more females.

The CDR3 has 14 amino acids. CDR1 is LGHNA and CDR2 is YSLEER in the germline V gene. Trimming left V 0 bases short and J 7 bases short, with 12 bases between. Method: immunoSEQ multiplex PCR; TCRdb's copy keeps in-frame clones and lacks some. The sample has tens of thousands of clones; approximately 90% are singletons. Concerning this clone: Its specificity is unknown.

This material consisted of peripheral blood, taken on day 0 of AZD1222 vaccination. J is TRBJ1-2 and V is TRBV4-3; D ambiguous. The receptor's source is an adult in good health. This CDR3 reads CASSQDSPRAGYTF. CDR3 DNA: TGCGCCAGCAGCCAAGATTCACCCCGGGCTGGCTACACCTTC.